This TCR beta chain was sequenced in a study of OX40 agonist ivuxolimab in advanced cancers. Findings and caveats of the study: No determination was made of the antigen specificity of the expanded peripheral T cells. Compared with others, partial responders at 0.1-3.0 mg/kg displayed clonal expansion among the lowest. With doses of 0.1 to 3.0 mg/kg, CD4+ and CD8+ blood T cells had undergone clonal expansion by week 6.

In germline, CDR1 is MNHEY, CDR2 SMNVEV (reference sequence). V lost 3 bases to trimming and J lost 6 bases, with 9 bases between them. This CDR3 has 12 residues. As for this clone: What it binds is not known. Additional DNA sequences in this sample encode the identical CDR3.

Cycle 7 day 1, cycle 4 day 1, and baseline were the timepoints at which blood was sampled. The method was immunoSEQ multiplex PCR; TCRdb's version includes in-frame clones alone and lacks a portion of them. Seen here are tens of thousands of clones, around 93% observed once, and the top ten hold 14%. This chain links TRBV27 with TRBJ2-7, with unresolved D. The specimen was CD4+ or CD8+ T cells sorted from blood, collected in a trial of the OX40 agonist ivuxolimab. This receptor was taken from an adult with an advanced solid tumor such as melanoma, head and neck, liver or kidney cancer. The CDR3 region has the DNA TGTGCCAGCAGTTTGGGCGCCGGCGAGCAGTACTTC. Residues: CASSLGAGEQYF.